Below are 25 T cell receptor beta chains sequenced from a single sample in a study of vaccination and CD4 T cells after COVID-19 (dated by TCRdb to the early 2020s). The library was generated by PCR. The sequencing machine was an Illumina iSeq 100. TCRdb reanalyzed the raw reads on its own, using fastp at Q25 for trimming and MiXCR for clone calling, and kept in-frame beta chains. Rows merge per CDR3 protein into single entries with the most common DNA and genes. The sample contains some 33,000 distinct CDR3 sequences, 35% to 45% of them found a single time. The ten largest clones add up to 5% to 6.5% of the sample. Read against the paper, the sample's time point label means: late sampling 161 to 241 days after vaccination in three convalescent patients. This sample comprised CD4+ T cells from blood, obtained about 7 months after SARS-CoV-2 vaccination. These receptors originate from a human donor who had recovered from COVID-19.

This clonotype was seen only a few times. The chain recombines TRBV6-1 with TRBJ2-7; D is tentatively TRBD1 or TRBD2 (5 bases each). The CDR3 extends over 15 amino acids. Germline loops: CDR1 MNHNS, CDR2 SASEGT. Trimming left V 7 bases short and J 0 bases short, with 16 bases between. CDR3 residues: CASKRDVTSSYEQYF. The CDR3 DNA is TGTGCCAGCAAACGGGACGTTACCAGCTCCTACGAGCAGTACTTC.

The chain employs TRBV28 and TRBJ2-1; D is perhaps TRBD1 (5 bases). This CDR3 has 13 amino acids. The V end was cut by 6 bases, the J end by 4 bases, with 10 bases between. Germline CDR1 is MDHEN and CDR2 is SYDVKM. The CDR3 DNA follows: TGTGCCAGCAGCAGGGCTAGGTACAATGAGCAGTTCTTC. Amino acid sequence: CASSRARYNEQFF. The variable domain in full, completed from reference TRBV28 and TRBJ2-1, reads DVKVTQSSRYLVKRTGEKVFLECVQDMDHENMFWYRQDPGLGLRLIYFSYDVKMKEKGDIPEGYSVSREKKERFSLILESASTNQTSMYLCASSRARYNEQFFGPGTRLTVL.

J is TRBJ1-5 and V is TRBV27; D not resolved. This CDR3 comprises 15 residues. Trimming took off 3 bases at V and 6 bases at J, with 15 bases between the two ends. From germline, CDR1 is MNHEY and CDR2 SMNVEV (reference sequence). DNA for the CDR3: TGTGCCAGCAGTTTGACACTTAGGAATGGTCAGCCCCAGCATTTT. The encoded protein is CASSLTLRNGQPQHF.

This rearrangement joins TRBV7-9 to TRBJ2-5, with 7 positions matching TRBD1. The CDR3 contains 14 residues. V lost 5 bases to trimming and J lost 1 base; unmatched junction nucleotides: 4. Germline assignment: CDR1 SEHNR and CDR2 FQNEAQ (reference sequence). The CDR3 DNA sequence: TGTGCCAGCAGCCCAACAGGGGCCCAAGAGACCCAGTACTTC. Its protein is CASSPTGAQETQYF.

This clonotype ranks as medium-sized. The genes are TRBV15 and TRBJ1-6, with 10 positions matching TRBD1. The CDR3 runs 15 residues. V lost 5 bases and J lost 9; bases outside the gene matches: 7. Germline V gives CDR1 LNHNV, CDR2 YYDKDF (reference sequence). The CDR3 here is CATSDRDRGVSPLHF. The CDR3 nucleotides are TGTGCCACCAGCGACCGGGACAGGGGCGTTTCACCCCTCCACTTT.

The chain is built from TRBV20-1 and TRBJ2-3, with D maybe TRBD1 (6 bases). Germline CDR1 reads DFQATT; CDR2 reads SNEGSKA (reference sequence). The CDR3 consists of 16 residues. Trimming took 3 bases from V and 4 from J, leaving 20 bases between them. CDR3 DNA: TGCAGTGCTAGCGATTTTCGAGGGAAGGGGGCAGATACGCAGTATTTT. Amino acid sequence: CSASDFRGKGADTQYF.

The CDR3 reads CASSLEQGAAVSQPQHF. CDR3 nucleotides: TGTGCCAGCAGCTTAGAACAGGGGGCCGCTGTCTCTCAGCCCCAGCATTTT. V is TRBV7-9 and J is TRBJ1-5, with TRBD1 matching over 9 bases. CDR3 length: 17 residues. Germline CDR1 SEHNR, CDR2 FQNEAQ (reference sequence). Trimming removed 1 base from V and 6 bases from J; junction bases left unmatched: 10.

To note about this clonotype: Likely a read error: the CDR3 ends without its conserved phenylalanine or tryptophan. The gene calls are TRBV19 and TRBJ1-2; 7 positions agree with TRBD1. This CDR3 is built from 15 residues. Germline CDR1 is LNHDA and CDR2 is SQIVND (reference sequence). Trimming at V came to 6 bases and at J to 5 bases, leaving 12 bases not matched to a gene. CDR3 bases: TGTGCCAGTAGCCCCATTCAGGGGGAGAAGTATGGCTACACCCTC. It is translated as CASSPIQGEKYGYTL.

This clonotype was counted only a few times. This chain links TRBV6-1 with TRBJ2-5; 14 positions match TRBD2. The CDR3 runs to 15 residues. CDR1 is MNHNS, CDR2 SASEGT, per germline. V lost 7 bases and J lost 5; bases outside the gene matches: 6. This CDR3 is CASTLGLAGGETQYF. CDR3 sequence (DNA): TGTGCCAGCACTCTTGGACTAGCGGGAGGCGAGACCCAGTACTTC.

This clonotype was picked up one time. The CDR3 region is CASSTKRESTDTQYF. In DNA, the CDR3 is TGTGCCAGCAGCACCAAGCGGGAGAGTACAGATACGCAGTATTTT. The chain recombines TRBV5-4 with TRBJ2-3; TRBD2 matches 8 bases. This CDR3 is built from 15 residues. Germline V gene data show CDR1 as SGHNT and CDR2 as YYREEE (reference sequence). Trimming cost V 4 bases and J 3 bases; bases outside gene matches: 7.

This clonotype appeared a few times. This chain connects TRBV12-3 or TRBV12-4 to TRBJ2-7; a weak D match, TRBD2 (7 bases). V was cut by 8 bases and J by 2 bases, with 10 bases left in between. The CDR3 is made up of 12 amino acids. In nucleotides, the CDR3 is TGTGCCAGCGAGGGGGGGGCCTACGAGCAGTACTTC. Amino acid sequence: CASEGGAYEQYF.

A few counts support this clonotype. This CDR3 is CSARDLTGLAKNIQYF. CDR3 coding DNA: TGCAGTGCTAGAGATCTGACAGGACTAGCCAAAAACATTCAGTACTTC. The chain recombines TRBV20-1 with TRBJ2-4, with D possibly TRBD1 on 6 matching bases. V shed 0 bases and J shed 0 bases, with 12 bases lying between them. The CDR3 length is 16 residues. Germline CDR1 DFQATT, CDR2 SNEGSKA (reference sequence).

This chain uses TRBV29-1 with TRBJ1-5, with D unclear. V shed 7 bases and J shed 6 bases, with 19 bases lying between them. The germline gives CDR1 SQVTM, CDR2 ANQGSEA. The CDR3 covers 14 residues. The CDR3 is CSAKKDGEGQPQHF. For the CDR3, the DNA is TGCAGCGCCAAAAAGGACGGCGAAGGTCAGCCCCAGCATTTT.

This chain uses TRBV30 with TRBJ2-5; D is possibly TRBD1 or TRBD2 (5 bases each). This CDR3 contains 13 residues. Deletions cut 0 bases from V and 5 bases from J, with 10 bases between. Germline V gene lookup returns CDR1 GTSNPN and CDR2 SVGIG (reference sequence). The CDR3 loop reads CAWSVGWGETQYF. DNA for the CDR3: TGTGCCTGGAGTGTAGGATGGGGGGAGACCCAGTACTTC.

DNA of the CDR3: TGCGCCAGCAGCTCCGGGTCCGGGACTGGGGGGTACAATGAGCAGTTCTTC. Encoded protein: CASSSGSGTGGYNEQFF. The rearrangement links TRBV5-1 to TRBJ2-1; a possible D gene is TRBD2 (6 bases). Germline V gene data show CDR1 as SGHRS and CDR2 as YFSETQ. CDR3 size: 17 residues. Deletions cut 3 bases from V and 4 bases from J, with 20 bases between.

The chain joins TRBV7-9 to TRBJ1-1; the D is unclear. Germline loops: CDR1 SEHNR, CDR2 FQNEAQ (reference sequence). The ends were cut back, 0 bases at V and 7 bases at J, with 6 bases in the middle. The CDR3 has 12 residues. In DNA form, the CDR3 reads TGTGCCAGCAGCTTAGCGTTTTATGAAGCTTTCTTT. Its translation is CASSLAFYEAFF.

This clonotype was seen a few times. The chain joins TRBV19 to TRBJ2-2; TRBD1 matches 8 bases. CDR3 length: 14 residues. With 6 bases clipped from V and 3 bases from J, the junction kept 3 bases outside the gene matches. Per germline, CDR1 LNHDA and CDR2 SQIVND (reference sequence). CDR3 sequence: CASRTGVDTGELFF. CDR3 sequence (DNA): TGTGCCAGTAGGACAGGGGTGGACACCGGGGAGCTGTTTTTT.

V usage is TRBV7-8 and J usage is TRBJ2-3; tentative D call: TRBD2 (6 bases). The CDR3 loop spans 17 amino acids. Germline values: CDR1 SGHVS, CDR2 FQNEAQ. The germline V and J ends were trimmed by 1 base and 1 base, with 15 bases remaining between them. The CDR3 DNA follows: TGTGCCAGCAGCTTAGGGTGGGGGGAGGAACGCACAGATACGCAGTATTTT. Translation gives CASSLGWGEERTDTQYF.

The V call is TRBV15, the J call TRBJ2-6; a possible D gene is TRBD1 (6 bases). Germline CDR1 and CDR2: LNHNV and YYDKDF (reference sequence). This CDR3 comprises 16 residues. V was pared by 5 bases and J by 0 bases, with 11 bases between. CDR3 sequence: CATSGGHDSGANVLTF. The CDR3 nucleotides read TGTGCCACCAGCGGGGGACACGACTCTGGGGCCAACGTCCTGACTTTC.

The V gene is TRBV19, the J gene TRBJ1-5, with D unresolved. This CDR3 spans 14 amino acids. The V gene lost 1 base and the J gene lost 0 bases, with 4 bases spanning the gap. CDR1 and CDR2 from the germline V gene are LNHDA and SQIVND (reference sequence). The CDR3 here is CASSIGNSNQPQHF. For the CDR3, the DNA is TGTGCCAGTAGTATAGGGAATAGCAATCAGCCCCAGCATTTT.

This rearrangement joins TRBV20-1 to TRBJ2-7; TRBD1 or TRBD2 may be the D gene (5 bases each). Germline V gene sequence: CDR1 DFQATT, CDR2 SNEGSKA (reference sequence). Trimming removed 6 bases from V and 0 bases from J, with 12 bases in between. This CDR3 region has 13 residues. Here the CDR3 DNA reads TGCAGTGCCGGGACCGGGACCTCCTACGAGCAGTACTTC. Its protein is CSAGTGTSYEQYF.

This chain links TRBV20-1 with TRBJ2-5; TRBD1 agrees at 8 bases. With 0 bases clipped from V and 4 bases from J, the junction kept 7 bases outside the gene matches. CDR3 size: 15 residues. Germline V lookup: CDR1 DFQATT, CDR2 SNEGSKA (reference sequence). The CDR3 DNA is TGCAGTGCTAGAGATAATAGCCAGGGGGCAGAGACCCAGTACTTC. It translates to CSARDNSQGAETQYF.

This rearrangement joins TRBV6-5 to TRBJ1-1; possible D gene TRBD1, 5 bases. Germline V CDR1 and CDR2: MNHEY, SVGAGI. The CDR3 has 13 residues. Trimming took 4 bases from V and 3 from J, leaving 9 bases between them. CDR3: CASSSREDTEAFF. The CDR3 DNA sequence: TGTGCCAGCAGTTCCAGGGAGGACACTGAAGCTTTCTTT.

This clonotype has only a few counts. V usage is TRBV7-9 and J usage is TRBJ2-5; D uncertain. This CDR3 has 14 residues. Trimming pared 7 bases from V and 2 bases from J, leaving 14 bases between. Germline-derived CDR1 and CDR2 are SEHNR and FQNEAQ (reference sequence). CDR3 sequence (DNA): TGTGCCAGCAACGTGGCTACAATACAAGAGACCCAGTACTTC. Translating it yields CASNVATIQETQYF.

This rearrangement joins TRBV6-1 to TRBJ1-5; TRBD1 matches 7 bases. V was pared by 8 bases and J by 6 bases, with 7 bases of the junction left unmatched. The CDR3 covers 13 residues. Germline V CDR1 and CDR2: MNHNS, SASEGT. Here the CDR3 reads CASGSTGTQPQHF. DNA of the CDR3: TGTGCCAGCGGATCGACAGGGACTCAGCCCCAGCATTTT.